This T cell receptor beta chain originates from a study of T cells in tumors after PD-1 blockade. Assay used: immunoSEQ multiplex PCR; TCRdb lists only in-frame clones, some missing. In the table there are over 3,000 clones, about 56% of which are singletons. With 3 bases removed from V and 6 bases from J, the gap between germline ends came to 11 bases. CDR1 is LNHDA and CDR2 is SQIVND in the germline V gene (reference sequence). This CDR3 region has 13 residues. The J gene is TRBJ2-5, the V gene TRBV19, with D possibly matching TRBD1 (5 bases). The TCR was taken from a human donor with cutaneous squamous cell carcinoma. Sequencing used tumor tissue, obtained after anti-PD-1 treatment. CDR3 region: CASSISAGKTQYF. The CDR3 nucleotides read TGTGCCAGTAGTATTTCGGCAGGGAAGACCCAGTACTTC.